This TCR beta chain was captured in a study of cytomegalovirus exposure and HLA in healthy donors. The PCR had 60 Vbeta and 13 Jbeta primers. Here immunoSEQ multiplex PCR was the method, and the copy in TCRdb shows in-frame clones only, minus some. This sample has about 160,000 clones, with about 80% found just once. With 3 bases removed from V and 8 bases from J, the gap between germline ends came to 19 bases. CDR1 and CDR2 (germline): MGHRA, YSYEKL. The CDR3 loop spans 16 amino acids. V gene TRBV4-1 combines with J gene TRBJ1-4, with a weak D call TRBD1 (6 bases). Sequencing was carried out using PBMCs. This TCR was recovered from a woman aged 50 to 65 in good health and CMV-seronegative. The CDR3 DNA reads as TGCGCCAGCAGCCACCTTCAGACAGGATCAGCGGAAAAACTGTTTTTT. Its translation: CASSHLQTGSAEKLFF.